The table lists the clone carrying this TCR beta chain with many counts. The authors amplified TCR beta CDR3 regions, and they did so from RNA transcripts for repertoire sequencing. The workflow started with a first-round RT-PCR run with HTBI primers and then moved on to a second-round multiplex PCR. TCRdb independently ran MiXCR on the multiplex PCR reads; one entry per CDR3 protein. The sample holds a few hundred thousand distinct CDR3 sequences, about a sixth seen once. The sample originates from a study of Graves' ophthalmopathy and Graves' hyperthyroidism. Hyperthyroidism was considered stable when no ophthalmopathy appeared within 18 months of follow-up. Aged 18 to 65, hyperthyroidism patients had been newly diagnosed, with under 2 months' duration. This receptor was taken from an adult woman with stable Graves' hyperthyroidism. The sequenced material came from peripheral blood.

The CDR3: CSAGRGSSTDTQYF. The CDR3 nucleotides read TGCAGTGCTGGTAGGGGTTCTAGCACAGATACGCAGTATTTT. The genes are TRBV20-1 and TRBJ2-3; weak D call: TRBD1 (5 bases). Germline V gene data show CDR1 as DFQATT and CDR2 as SNEGSKA (reference sequence). Deletions cut 5 bases from V and 0 bases from J, with 12 bases between. The length of the CDR3 is 14 residues.